These 17 T cell receptor beta chains were sequenced from one sample in a study of shared clonotypes between healthy human individuals. CD45RO-negative cells were positively selected for CCR7, leaving out terminally differentiated effector memory CD45RA+ cells. The assay was immunoSEQ multiplex PCR, and TCRdb's table has in-frame clones only and misses some. Of about 2 million clones listed, 85% to 95% are singletons. The sequenced sample consisted of naive CD8+ T cells sorted from blood. These receptors were collected from a man aged 18 to 29 in good health.

The V gene is TRBV28, the J gene TRBJ2-7; D unclear. V dropped 3 bases and J dropped 3 bases, with 21 bases sitting between them. Germline CDR1 is MDHEN and CDR2 is SYDVKM. This CDR3 contains 17 residues. The CDR3, as DNA: TGTGCCAGCAGTTTTAACCCCGTAGGGCAGTTGGACTACGAGCAGTACTTC. Residues: CASSFNPVGQLDYEQYF.

The genes are TRBV6-1 and TRBJ1-1; TRBD1 aligns across 7 bases. The CDR3 spans 13 residues. Per the germline V gene, CDR1 is MNHNS and CDR2 is SASEGT. Trimming took 3 bases from V and 4 from J; bases not matched to a gene: 2. DNA for the CDR3: TGTGCCAGCAGTGAGACAGGGACCACTGAAGCTTTCTTT. Residues: CASSETGTTEAFF.

As to this clone: Additional DNA sequences in this sample encode the identical CDR3. The genes are TRBV6-5 and TRBJ2-3; no clear D gene. CDR3 length: 14 amino acids. In germline, CDR1 is MNHEY, CDR2 SVGAGI. The ends were cut back, 2 bases at V and 4 bases at J, with 10 bases in the middle. CDR3 DNA: TGTGCCAGCAGTTACGGGCTAGTATCAGATACGCAGTATTTT. Residues: CASSYGLVSDTQYF.

This chain links TRBV6-9 with TRBJ1-4; 8 nucleotides agree with TRBD1. Germline V gene data show CDR1 as MNHGY and CDR2 as SVAAGI. J gave up 7 bases and V 0 bases, and 13 bases lay outside the gene matches. The CDR3 extends over 18 amino acids. Written as DNA, the CDR3 is TGTGCCAGCAGTTATTCGAGACAGGGGATTAGTAATAGTGAAAAACTGTTTTTT. Its translation is CASSYSRQGISNSEKLFF.

This chain uses TRBV6-1 with TRBJ2-3; 10 bases align to TRBD2. Germline trimming cut 1 base from V and 3 bases from J; bases unmatched to any gene: 4. The germline gives CDR1 MNHNS, CDR2 SASEGT. CDR3 length equals 16 residues. CDR3 region: CASSEGGLAVTDTQYF. Written as DNA, the CDR3 is TGTGCCAGCAGTGAAGGTGGACTAGCGGTTACAGATACGCAGTATTTT.

This chain connects TRBV7-9 to TRBJ2-7; TRBD1 matches 8 bases. Germline-derived CDR1 and CDR2 are SEHNR and FQNEAQ (reference sequence). Losses at the gene ends were 4 bases for V and 6 bases for J; bases not matched to a gene: 14. This CDR3 has 16 residues. Here the CDR3 reads CASSSSGGLVTLEQYF. Here the CDR3 DNA reads TGTGCCAGCAGCTCCTCAGGGGGCTTGGTTACCCTCGAGCAGTACTTC.

This sequence joins TRBV27 and TRBJ2-5, with 7 nucleotides matching TRBD1. The CDR3 is 13 residues long. Germline CDR1 and CDR2: MNHEY and SMNVEV (reference sequence). With 8 bases clipped from V and 3 bases from J, the junction kept 6 bases outside the gene matches. Here the CDR3 reads CASQETGKETQYF. The CDR3 nucleotides read TGTGCCAGCCAGGAGACAGGGAAAGAGACCCAGTACTTC.

The V call is TRBV18, the J call TRBJ1-1, with a tentative D call TRBD1 (6 bases). The CDR3 runs to 15 residues. The germline V and J ends were trimmed by 6 bases and 0 bases, with 14 bases remaining between them. Germline V CDR1 and CDR2: KGHSH, LQKENI. Written as DNA, the CDR3 is TGTGCCAGCTCGCCCGGGGGCAGCCTGAACACTGAAGCTTTCTTT. Translating gives CASSPGGSLNTEAFF.

The chain's CDR3 is CASSQADGFYGYTF. In DNA form, the CDR3 reads TGCGCCAGCAGCCAAGCTGACGGCTTCTATGGCTACACCTTC. V usage is TRBV4-3 and J usage is TRBJ1-2; D not resolved. Germline V gives CDR1 LGHNA, CDR2 YSLEER. Between the trimmed V and J ends, which lost 1 base and 4 bases, there was a span of 10 bases. This CDR3 has 14 residues.

This sequence joins TRBV5-1 and TRBJ2-4; possibly TRBD1 or TRBD2 for D (5 bases each). This CDR3 comprises 14 residues. V lost 0 bases and J lost 7, with 11 bases in between. Germline V lookup: CDR1 SGHRS, CDR2 YFSETQ. CDR3 in amino acids: CASSLAGAGNIQYF. In DNA, the CDR3 is TGCGCCAGCAGCTTGGCCGGGGCCGGGAACATTCAGTACTTC.

Here the CDR3 reads CASSPGTSGIYNEQFF. For the CDR3, the DNA is TGTGCCAGCAGTCCCGGGACTAGCGGGATCTACAATGAGCAGTTCTTC. The chain uses TRBV2 and TRBJ2-1; 13 nucleotides agree with TRBD2. Looked up from germline, CDR1 is SNHLY and CDR2 is FYNNEI. V lost 5 bases, J lost 3 bases, and 4 bases stayed unmatched. This CDR3 contains 16 residues. The full variable domain, in which reference TRBV2 and TRBJ2-1 provide the parts outside the CDR3, is EPEVTQTPSHQVTQMGQEVILRCVPISNHLYFYWYRQILGQKVEFLVSFYNNEISEKSEIFDDQFSVERPDGSNFTLKIRSTKLEDSAMYFCASSPGTSGIYNEQFFGPGTRLTVL.

V and J are TRBV4-1 and TRBJ2-7, with D perhaps matching TRBD2 (5 bases). Germline assignment: CDR1 MGHRA and CDR2 YSYEKL. CDR3 length equals 13 residues. V was trimmed by 4 bases and J by 3 bases, leaving 10 bases between them. The CDR3 DNA reads TGCGCCAGCAGCCCCCATGAGGGCTACGAGCAGTACTTC. Amino acid sequence: CASSPHEGYEQYF.

V gene TRBV4-1 combines with J gene TRBJ2-2, with D possibly TRBD1 on 6 matching bases. V lost 5 bases and J lost 5, with 9 bases in between. The CDR3 totals 13 residues. Germline-derived CDR1 and CDR2 are MGHRA and YSYEKL. Written as DNA, the CDR3 is TGCGCCAGCAGCATGAGGGGGACCGGGGAGCTGTTTTTT. Its translation is CASSMRGTGELFF.

This chain connects TRBV14 to TRBJ1-6; possibly TRBD1 for D (5 bases). V was clipped by 2 bases and J by 5 bases, with 13 bases between them. Per germline, CDR1 SGHDN and CDR2 FVKESK. The CDR3 extends over 16 amino acids. The CDR3 bases are TGTGCCAGCAGCCAAACAGGAACAGGCCATAATTCACCCCTCCACTTT. Its protein product is CASSQTGTGHNSPLHF.

Notes on this clone: Additional DNA sequences in this sample encode the identical CDR3. The V call is TRBV27, the J call TRBJ2-5, with D possibly TRBD1 on 5 matching bases. The CDR3 totals 13 residues. CDR1 MNHEY and CDR2 SMNVEV come from the germline V gene (reference sequence). The V end was cut by 3 bases, the J end by 5 bases, with 10 bases between. The CDR3 sequence: CASSFGQGETQYF. The CDR3 DNA reads TGTGCCAGCAGTTTCGGACAAGGGGAGACCCAGTACTTC.

The rearrangement uses TRBV6-1 and TRBJ1-1; 7 nucleotides line up with TRBD1. Germline V CDR1 and CDR2: MNHNS, SASEGT. The trim removed 5 bases at V and 0 bases at J, leaving 6 bases unmatched. This CDR3 spans 15 amino acids. The CDR3 DNA reads as TGTGCCAGCAGTACCCGGACAGGCTTGAACACTGAAGCTTTCTTT. Residues: CASSTRTGLNTEAFF.

The chain uses TRBV5-4 and TRBJ2-7; 7 bases agree with TRBD1. V lost 4 bases and J lost 0; bases outside the gene matches: 7. CDR3 size: 15 residues. Germline lookup yields CDR1 SGHNT and CDR2 YYREEE (reference sequence). CDR3 sequence (DNA): TGTGCCAGCAGCGGCCGGGACAGAAGCTCCTACGAGCAGTACTTC. Protein sequence: CASSGRDRSSYEQYF. Complete variable domain (other parts from reference TRBV5-4 and TRBJ2-7): ETGVTQSPTHLIKTRGQQVTLRCSSQSGHNTVSWYQQALGQGPQFIFQYYREEENGRGNFPPRFSGLQFPNYSSELNVNALELDDSALYLCASSGRDRSSYEQYFGPGTRLTVT.